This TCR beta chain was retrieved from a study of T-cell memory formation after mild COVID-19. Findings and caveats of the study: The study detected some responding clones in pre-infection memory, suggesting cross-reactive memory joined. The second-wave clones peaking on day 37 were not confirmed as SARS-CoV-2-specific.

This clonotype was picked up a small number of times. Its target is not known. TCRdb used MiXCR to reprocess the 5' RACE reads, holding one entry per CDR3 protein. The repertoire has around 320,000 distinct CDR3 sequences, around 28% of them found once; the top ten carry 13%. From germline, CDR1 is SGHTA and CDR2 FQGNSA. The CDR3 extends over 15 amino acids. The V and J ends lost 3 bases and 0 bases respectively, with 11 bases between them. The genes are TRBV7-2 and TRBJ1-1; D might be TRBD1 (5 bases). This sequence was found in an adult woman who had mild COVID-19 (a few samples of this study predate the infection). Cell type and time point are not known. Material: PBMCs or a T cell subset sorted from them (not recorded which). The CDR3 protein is CASSLSGTLNTEAFF. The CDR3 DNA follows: TGTGCCAGCAGCTTGTCCGGGACTTTGAACACTGAAGCTTTCTTT.